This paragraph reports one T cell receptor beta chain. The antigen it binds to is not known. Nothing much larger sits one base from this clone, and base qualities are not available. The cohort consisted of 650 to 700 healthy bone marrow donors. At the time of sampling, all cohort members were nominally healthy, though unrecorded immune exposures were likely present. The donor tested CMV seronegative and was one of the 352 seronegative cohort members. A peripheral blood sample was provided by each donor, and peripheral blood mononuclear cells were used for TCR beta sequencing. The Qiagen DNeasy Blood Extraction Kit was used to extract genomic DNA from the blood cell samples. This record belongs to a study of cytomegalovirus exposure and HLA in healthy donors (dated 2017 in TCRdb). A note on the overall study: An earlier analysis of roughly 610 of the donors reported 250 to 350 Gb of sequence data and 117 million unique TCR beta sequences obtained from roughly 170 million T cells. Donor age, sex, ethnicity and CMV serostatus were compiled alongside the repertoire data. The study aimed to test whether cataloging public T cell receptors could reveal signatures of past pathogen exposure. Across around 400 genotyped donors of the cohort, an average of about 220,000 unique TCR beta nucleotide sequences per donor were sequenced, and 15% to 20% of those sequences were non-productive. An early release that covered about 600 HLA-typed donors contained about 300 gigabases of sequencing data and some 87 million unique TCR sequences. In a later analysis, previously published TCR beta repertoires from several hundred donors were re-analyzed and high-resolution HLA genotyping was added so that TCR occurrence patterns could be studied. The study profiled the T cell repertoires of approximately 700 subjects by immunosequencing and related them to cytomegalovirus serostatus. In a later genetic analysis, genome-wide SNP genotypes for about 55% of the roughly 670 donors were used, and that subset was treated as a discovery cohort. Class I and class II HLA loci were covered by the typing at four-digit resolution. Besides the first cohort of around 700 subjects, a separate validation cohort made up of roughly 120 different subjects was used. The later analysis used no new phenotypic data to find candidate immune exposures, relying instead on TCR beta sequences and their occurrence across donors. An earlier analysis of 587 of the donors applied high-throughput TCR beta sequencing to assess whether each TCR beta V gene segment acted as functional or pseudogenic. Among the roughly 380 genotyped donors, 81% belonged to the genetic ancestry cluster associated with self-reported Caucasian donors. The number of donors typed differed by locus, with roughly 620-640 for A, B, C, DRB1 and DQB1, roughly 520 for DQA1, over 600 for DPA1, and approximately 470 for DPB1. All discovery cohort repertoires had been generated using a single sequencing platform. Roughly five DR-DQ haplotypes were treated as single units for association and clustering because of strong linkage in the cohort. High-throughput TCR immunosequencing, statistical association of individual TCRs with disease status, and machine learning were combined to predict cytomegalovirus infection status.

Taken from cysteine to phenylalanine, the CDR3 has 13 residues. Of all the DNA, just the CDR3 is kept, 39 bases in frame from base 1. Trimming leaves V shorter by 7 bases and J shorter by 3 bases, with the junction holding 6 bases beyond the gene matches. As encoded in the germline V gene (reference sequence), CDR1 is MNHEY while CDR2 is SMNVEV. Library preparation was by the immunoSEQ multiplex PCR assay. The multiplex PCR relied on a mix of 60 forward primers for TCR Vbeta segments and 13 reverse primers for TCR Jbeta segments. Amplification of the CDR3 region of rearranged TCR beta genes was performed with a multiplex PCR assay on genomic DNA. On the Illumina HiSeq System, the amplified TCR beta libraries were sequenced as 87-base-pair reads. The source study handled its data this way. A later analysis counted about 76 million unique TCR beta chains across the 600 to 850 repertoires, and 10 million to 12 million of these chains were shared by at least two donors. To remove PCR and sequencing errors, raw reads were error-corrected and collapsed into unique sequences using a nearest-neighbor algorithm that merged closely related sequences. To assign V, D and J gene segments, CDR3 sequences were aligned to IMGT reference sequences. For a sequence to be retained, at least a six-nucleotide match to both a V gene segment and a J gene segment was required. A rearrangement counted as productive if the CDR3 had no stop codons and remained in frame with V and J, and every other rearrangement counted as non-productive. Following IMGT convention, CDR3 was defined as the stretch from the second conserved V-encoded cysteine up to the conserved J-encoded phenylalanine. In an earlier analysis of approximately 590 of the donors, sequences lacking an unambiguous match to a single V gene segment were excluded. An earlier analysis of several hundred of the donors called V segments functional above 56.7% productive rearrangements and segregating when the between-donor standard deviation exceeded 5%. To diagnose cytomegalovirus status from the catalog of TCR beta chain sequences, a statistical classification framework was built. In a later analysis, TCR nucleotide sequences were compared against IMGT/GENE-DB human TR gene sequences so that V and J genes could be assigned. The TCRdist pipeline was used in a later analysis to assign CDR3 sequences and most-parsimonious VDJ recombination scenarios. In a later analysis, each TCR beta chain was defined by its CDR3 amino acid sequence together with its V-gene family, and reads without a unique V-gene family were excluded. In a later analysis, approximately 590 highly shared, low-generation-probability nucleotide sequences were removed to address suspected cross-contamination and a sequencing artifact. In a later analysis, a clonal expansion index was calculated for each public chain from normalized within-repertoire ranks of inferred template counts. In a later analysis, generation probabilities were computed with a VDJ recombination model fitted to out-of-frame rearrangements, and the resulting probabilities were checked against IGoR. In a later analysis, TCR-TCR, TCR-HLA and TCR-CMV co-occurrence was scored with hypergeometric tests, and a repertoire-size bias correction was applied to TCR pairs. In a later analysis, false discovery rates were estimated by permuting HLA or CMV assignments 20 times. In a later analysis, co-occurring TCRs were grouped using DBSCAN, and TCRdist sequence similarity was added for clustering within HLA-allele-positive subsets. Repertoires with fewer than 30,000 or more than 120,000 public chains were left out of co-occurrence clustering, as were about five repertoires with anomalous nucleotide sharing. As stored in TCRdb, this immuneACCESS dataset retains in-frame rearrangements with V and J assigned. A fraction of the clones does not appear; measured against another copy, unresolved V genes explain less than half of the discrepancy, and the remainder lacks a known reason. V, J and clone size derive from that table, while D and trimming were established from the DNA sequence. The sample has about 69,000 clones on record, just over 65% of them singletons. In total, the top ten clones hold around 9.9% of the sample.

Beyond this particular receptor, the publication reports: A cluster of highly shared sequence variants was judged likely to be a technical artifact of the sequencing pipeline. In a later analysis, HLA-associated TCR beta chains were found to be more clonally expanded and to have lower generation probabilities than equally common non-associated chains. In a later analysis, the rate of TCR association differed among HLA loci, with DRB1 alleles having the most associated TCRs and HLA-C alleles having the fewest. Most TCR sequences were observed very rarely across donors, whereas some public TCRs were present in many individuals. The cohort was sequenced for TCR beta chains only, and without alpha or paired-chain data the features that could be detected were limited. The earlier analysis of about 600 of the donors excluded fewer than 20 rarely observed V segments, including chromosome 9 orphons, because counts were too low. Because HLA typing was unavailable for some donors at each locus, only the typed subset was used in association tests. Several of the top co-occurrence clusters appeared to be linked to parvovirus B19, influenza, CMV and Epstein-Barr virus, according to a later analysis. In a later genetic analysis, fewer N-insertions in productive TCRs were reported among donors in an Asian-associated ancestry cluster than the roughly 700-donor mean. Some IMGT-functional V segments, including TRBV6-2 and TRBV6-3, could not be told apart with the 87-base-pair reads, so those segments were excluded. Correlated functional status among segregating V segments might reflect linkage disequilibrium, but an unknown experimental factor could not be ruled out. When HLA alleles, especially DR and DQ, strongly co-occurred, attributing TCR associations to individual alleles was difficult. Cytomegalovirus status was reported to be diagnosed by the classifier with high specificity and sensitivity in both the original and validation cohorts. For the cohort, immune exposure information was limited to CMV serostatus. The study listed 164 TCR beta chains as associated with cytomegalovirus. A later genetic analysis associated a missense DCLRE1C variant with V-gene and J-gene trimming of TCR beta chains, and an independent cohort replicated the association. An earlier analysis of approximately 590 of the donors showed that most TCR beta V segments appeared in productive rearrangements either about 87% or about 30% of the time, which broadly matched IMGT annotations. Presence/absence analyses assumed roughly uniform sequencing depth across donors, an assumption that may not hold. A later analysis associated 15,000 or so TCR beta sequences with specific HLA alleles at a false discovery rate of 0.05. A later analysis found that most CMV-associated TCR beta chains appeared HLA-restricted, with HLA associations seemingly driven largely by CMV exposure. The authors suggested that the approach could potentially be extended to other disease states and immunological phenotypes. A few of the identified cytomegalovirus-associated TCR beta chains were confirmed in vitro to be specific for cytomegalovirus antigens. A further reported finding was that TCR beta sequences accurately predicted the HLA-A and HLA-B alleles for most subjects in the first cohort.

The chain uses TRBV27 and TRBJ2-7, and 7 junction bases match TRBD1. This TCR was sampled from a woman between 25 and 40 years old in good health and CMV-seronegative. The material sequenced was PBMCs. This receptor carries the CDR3 CASNNRGDYEQYF. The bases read TGTGCCAGCAATAACAGGGGTGACTACGAGCAGTACTTC.